The next 23 T cell receptor beta chains were all read from a single sample in a study of PD-1 blockade in classical Hodgkin lymphoma. There was relapse after autologous stem cell transplantation in every patient, and there was variation in brentuximab vedotin exposure. Repertoires were generated with immunoSEQ multiplex PCR, while TCRdb's copy carries only in-frame clones and drops some. The sample contains some 38,000 clones, 60% to 85% of which appear only once. The starting material was peripheral blood mononuclear cells (PBMCs), obtained at baseline. These receptors originate from a human donor with classical Hodgkin lymphoma.

A remark on this clone: The junction and the germline gene differ at one end; a read error may be behind it. CDR3 nucleotides: TGTGCCAGCAGCCAGGGACGGGACCCCACAAATACGCAGTATTTT. As protein: CASSQGRDPTNTQYF. The chain links TRBV9 to TRBJ2-3, with D perhaps given as TRBD1 or TRBD2 (5 bases each). This CDR3 has 15 amino acids. Germline CDR1 SGDLS, CDR2 YYNGEE.

The V and J genes are TRBV19 and TRBJ2-7, with D perhaps being TRBD1 or TRBD2 (5 bases each). V dropped 1 base and J dropped 2 bases, with 12 bases sitting between them. CDR3 length equals 15 residues. Per germline, CDR1 LNHDA and CDR2 SQIVND (reference sequence). The CDR3 sequence is CASSIGGDPPYEQYF. The CDR3 nucleotides read TGTGCCAGTAGTATAGGAGGGGACCCTCCCTACGAGCAGTACTTC. The whole variable domain, filled in from reference TRBV19 and TRBJ2-7, reads DGGITQSPKYLFRKEGQNVTLSCEQNLNHDAMYWYRQDPGQGLRLIYYSQIVNDFQKGDIAEGYSVSREKKESFPLTVTSAQKNPTAFYLCASSIGGDPPYEQYFGPGTRLTVT.

The rearrangement joins TRBV18 to TRBJ1-2; perhaps TRBD1 as D (6 bases). This CDR3 is 14 amino acids long. Per germline, CDR1 KGHSH and CDR2 LQKENI. Trimming shortened V by 2 bases and J by 7 bases, and 14 bases separated the two germline ends. CDR3 amino acids: CASSPAGERGGYTF. The CDR3 bases are TGTGCCAGCTCACCAGCAGGGGAGAGGGGTGGCTACACCTTC. The whole variable domain, remainder taken from reference TRBV18 and TRBJ1-2, is NAGVMQNPRHLVRRRGQEARLRCSPMKGHSHVYWYRQLPEEGLKFMVYLQKENIIDESGMPKERFSAEFPKEGPSILRIQQVVRGDSAAYFCASSPAGERGGYTFGSGTRLTVV.

The chain recombines TRBV19 with TRBJ2-7; TRBD2 might be the D (6 bases). The CDR3 loop spans 14 amino acids. The V and J ends lost 4 bases and 7 bases respectively, with 17 bases between them. The germline gives CDR1 LNHDA, CDR2 SQIVND (reference sequence). DNA for the CDR3: TGTGCCAGTAGTAAGGCGGGACCCTCTAGGGAGCAGTACTTC. Translated: CASSKAGPSREQYF.

The count of this clone is one. This chain joins TRBV13 and TRBJ2-3; 9 bases align to TRBD2. CDR3 length: 17 amino acids. CDR1 is PRHDT and CDR2 is FYEKMQ in the germline V gene (reference sequence). V lost 0 bases to trimming and J lost 6 bases; unmatched junction nucleotides: 10. The CDR3 DNA sequence: TGTGCCAGCAGCTTAGGGGCGGGAGGGCCCCAGGGGGATACGCAGTATTTT. Residues: CASSLGAGGPQGDTQYF.

V usage is TRBV11-1 and J usage is TRBJ1-3, with 9 bases lining up with TRBD1. V lost 5 bases, J lost 3 bases, and 5 bases stayed unmatched. The CDR3 is made up of 15 amino acids. CDR1 is SGHAT, CDR2 FQDESV, per germline (reference sequence). CDR3: CASSPGTGIGNTIYF. The CDR3 bases are TGTGCCAGCAGCCCTGGGACAGGGATTGGAAACACCATATATTTT.

This chain uses TRBV7-9 with TRBJ2-1; D remains ambiguous. This CDR3 has 12 residues. Germline CDR1 is SEHNR and CDR2 is FQNEAQ (reference sequence). Trimming removed 3 bases from V and 4 bases from J, with 4 bases in between. This CDR3 reads CASSLGYNEQFF. Written as DNA, the CDR3 is TGTGCCAGCAGCTTGGGTTACAATGAGCAGTTCTTC. Supplemented by reference TRBV7-9 and TRBJ2-1, the full variable domain reads DTGVSQNPRHKITKRGQNVTFRCDPISEHNRLYWYRQTLGQGPEFLTYFQNEAQLEKSRLLSDRFSAERPKGSFSTLEIQRTEQGDSAMYLCASSLGYNEQFFGPGTRLTVL.

This chain uses TRBV6-5 with TRBJ1-4, with D possibly matching TRBD1 (6 bases). CDR3 length: 15 amino acids. Trimming pared 4 bases from V and 2 bases from J, leaving 11 bases between. Germline assignment: CDR1 MNHEY and CDR2 SVGAGI. The CDR3, as DNA: TGTGCCAGCAGTTTCACAGGGAATACTAATGAAAAACTGTTTTTT. Translating gives CASSFTGNTNEKLFF.

This clone has just one count. The chain carries TRBV29-1 and TRBJ2-7; D remains ambiguous. V was clipped by 5 bases and J by 4 bases, with 15 bases between them. Germline values: CDR1 SQVTM, CDR2 ANQGSEA. The CDR3 consists of 13 residues. The CDR3 nucleotides are TGCAGCGTTCTGAGTCAAGGGCTGTACGAGCAGTACTTC. Residues: CSVLSQGLYEQYF.

The V gene is TRBV5-5, the J gene TRBJ2-7; D is perhaps TRBD1 (6 bases). The CDR3 is 14 residues long. V lost 2 bases and J 0 bases, leaving 9 bases between the germline ends. The germline V gene has CDR1 SGHKS and CDR2 YYEKEE (reference sequence). In nucleotides, the CDR3 is TGTGCCAGCAGCTTCCGGGACAACTCCTACGAGCAGTACTTC. Translated: CASSFRDNSYEQYF.

The chain recombines TRBV29-1 with TRBJ2-2, with D hard to call. The CDR3 extends over 14 amino acids. Germline CDR1 is SQVTM and CDR2 is ANQGSEA. Trimming cost V 4 bases and J 2 bases, with 11 bases left between them. CDR3 loop: CSVVDGTNTGELFF. The DNA for the CDR3 is TGCAGCGTTGTGGACGGCACCAACACCGGGGAGCTGTTTTTT.

CDR3 in DNA: TGTGCCAGCAGCCGTGGGAATAGAAATCAGCCCCAGCATTTT. Residues: CASSRGNRNQPQHF. The rearrangement links TRBV28 to TRBJ1-5; D unresolved. This CDR3 spans 14 amino acids. Germline CDR1 reads MDHEN; CDR2 reads SYDVKM. V was cut by 6 bases and J by 4 bases, with 13 bases left in between.

This rearrangement joins TRBV7-3 to TRBJ1-2; 7 bases are a match to TRBD1. Trimming removed 2 bases from V and 8 bases from J; junction bases left unmatched: 8. Germline V lookup: CDR1 SGHTA, CDR2 FQGTGA. CDR3 size: 14 residues. The CDR3 sequence is CASSLAGGQLGYTF. The DNA for the CDR3 is TGTGCCAGCAGCTTAGCTGGGGGACAGCTGGGCTACACCTTC.

The count of this clone is one. The gene calls are TRBV28 and TRBJ2-1; D possibly corresponds to TRBD2 (6 bases). The CDR3 length is 17 residues. V was pared by 5 bases and J by 0 bases, with 17 bases between. CDR1 is MDHEN and CDR2 is SYDVKM in the germline V gene. Here the CDR3 DNA reads TGTGCCAGCAGTCCTGGAGGGCGGAAGAGCTCCTACAATGAGCAGTTCTTC. Its protein is CASSPGGRKSSYNEQFF.

The rearrangement uses TRBV27 and TRBJ2-2; 9 nucleotides match TRBD2. Germline CDR1 and CDR2: MNHEY and SMNVEV (reference sequence). There are 15 residues in the CDR3. The junction had 4 bases not matched to a gene; V was cut back by 2 bases and J by 6 bases. CDR3 bases: TGTGCCAGCAGTTTAGCGGGAGGGGTTCCCGGGGAGCTGTTTTTT. Its protein is CASSLAGGVPGELFF.

This chain uses TRBV4-3 with TRBJ2-3; D gene uncertain. The CDR3 has 16 amino acids. The germline gives CDR1 LGHNA, CDR2 YSLEER. The V end was cut by 4 bases, the J end by 3 bases, with 17 bases between. The CDR3 DNA reads as TGCGCCAGCAGCCCCGAACCCGGCCAAGGGACAGATACGCAGTATTTT. The encoded protein is CASSPEPGQGTDTQYF.

The chain uses TRBV5-6 and TRBJ1-2; TRBD1 is a possible D gene (5 bases). There are 14 residues in the CDR3. Germline loops: CDR1 SGHDT, CDR2 YYEEEE. The V and J ends lost 0 bases and 3 bases respectively, with 9 bases between them. The CDR3: CASSLGGADYGYTF. Here the CDR3 DNA reads TGTGCCAGCAGCTTGGGGGGCGCGGACTATGGCTACACCTTC.

The chain carries TRBV28 and TRBJ1-5; maybe TRBD1 (6 bases). The V gene lost 2 bases and the J gene lost 9 bases, with 11 bases spanning the gap. The CDR3 has 13 amino acids. Per germline, CDR1 MDHEN and CDR2 SYDVKM. This CDR3 is CASSLTGPWPQHF. CDR3 DNA: TGTGCCAGCAGTTTAACAGGGCCTTGGCCCCAGCATTTT.

The rearrangement uses TRBV5-1 and TRBJ2-1; 12 bases are shared with TRBD2. The length of the CDR3 is 16 residues. Germline V CDR1 and CDR2: SGHRS, YFSETQ. J lost 3 bases, V lost 5 bases, and 6 bases had no gene match. CDR3 sequence (DNA): TGCGCCAGCAGACGGACTAGCGGGACTATCTACAATGAGCAGTTCTTC. This encodes CASRRTSGTIYNEQFF.

The chain has TRBV4-2 and TRBJ1-2; 10 nucleotides line up with TRBD1. Germline V gene lookup returns CDR1 LGHNA and CDR2 YNFKEQ. The CDR3 loop spans 15 amino acids. V was clipped by 2 bases and J by 10 bases; unmatched bases: 10. DNA for the CDR3: TGTGCCAGCAGCCAAAAGGGACAGGGGAGGCGTGACTACACCTTC. It translates to CASSQKGQGRRDYTF.

J is TRBJ1-2 and V is TRBV19; perhaps TRBD1 as D (5 bases). Germline CDR1 and CDR2: LNHDA and SQIVND (reference sequence). This CDR3 has 15 amino acids. Trimming left V 8 bases short and J 8 bases short, with 24 bases between. CDR3 DNA sequence: TGTGCCAGTCATCGGGGTCCAGGGAAGGTCGGCGGCTACACCTTC. Its protein is CASHRGPGKVGGYTF.

This clone was counted only a few times. The rearrangement links TRBV25-1 to TRBJ1-1; TRBD1 matches 12 bases. This CDR3 has 14 amino acids. Per the germline V gene, CDR1 is MGHDK and CDR2 is SYGVNS. J was trimmed by 5 bases and V by 4 bases; bases with no gene match: 2. CDR3 DNA: TGTGCCAGCAGTGCGGGACAGGGGGCAACTGAAGCTTTCTTT. This translates into CASSAGQGATEAFF.

V is TRBV28 and J is TRBJ2-3; 10 bases fit TRBD2. The CDR3 length is 13 residues. Per germline, CDR1 MDHEN and CDR2 SYDVKM. Trimming took 8 bases from V and 3 from J; bases not matched to a gene: 2. The CDR3 region has the DNA TGTGCCAGCCCTAGCGGGAGAACAGATACGCAGTATTTT. This sequence encodes CASPSGRTDTQYF.